This paragraph covers one T cell receptor (beta chain) sequence. Its matching antigen is unknown. Unmatched junction bases numbered 11, after V lost 6 bases and J lost 9 bases. Looked up from germline, CDR1 is MNHNS and CDR2 is SASEGT. The CDR3 extends over 15 amino acids. This specimen belongs to a study of shared clonotypes between healthy human individuals. An even split of each subset's genomic DNA across several immunoSEQ plates was performed. TCRdb keeps only in-frame clones here, not all; method: immunoSEQ multiplex PCR. This table has 950,000 to 1,300,000 clones, about 80% appearing once. The study's findings and limits: Unshared clonotypes carried lower generation probabilities than those common to all four donors.

Sequenced sample: memory CD4+ T cells sorted from blood. Subset noted: CD45RA-negative fraction. The chain couples TRBV6-1 to TRBJ2-1; TRBD2 matches 10 bases. The origin of this receptor is a young man in good health. This CDR3 is CASRASGRSSGEQFF. Here the CDR3 DNA reads TGTGCCAGCAGGGCTAGCGGGAGAAGCTCGGGTGAGCAGTTCTTC.